Listed below are T cell receptor beta chains from one sample, sequenced in a study of glioma-infiltrating T cells. MiXCR, applied by TCRdb to the multiplex PCR reads, yields one record per CDR3 protein. The sample includes 150,000 to 200,000 distinct CDR3 sequences, roughly 45% seen only once; the top ten take over 4%. Sequencing was performed on glioma tissue, nonneoplastic brain tissue, or PBMCs (not recorded which). Receptors were obtained from a human donor with low-grade glioma or glioblastoma, undergoing nonglioma brain surgery, or in good health (not recorded which). Both conserved end residues are part of each CDR3. Fields, in order: V gene, J gene, clone size, D gene, CDR3 protein, CDR3 DNA. A D gene is named only where the DNA matches it firmly. Clone size, where shown, is once, few, many, or a class for clones that have expanded.

>TRBV6-1|TRBJ2-3|many|NA
CASRDTATDTQYF
TGTGCCAGCAGGGATACAGCGACAGATACGCAGTATTTT
>TRBV19|TRBJ2-3|few|NA
CATGVSGTDTQYF
TGTGCCACCGGGGTTTCGGGCACAGATACGCAGTATTTT
>TRBV15|TRBJ2-5|NA|TRBD2
CATSPPSRTSGRQETQYF
TGTGCCACCAGCCCACCATCCAGGACTAGCGGGAGGCAAGAGACCCAGTACTTC
>TRBV29-1|TRBJ1-1|NA|NA
CSGEQTPNTEAFF
TGCAGCGGGGAACAGACTCCAAACACTGAAGCTTTCTTT
>TRBV10-3|TRBJ2-3|few|TRBD2
CAISEGSLAGTDTQYF
TGTGCCATCAGTGAGGGTTCACTAGCGGGCACAGATACGCAGTATTTT
>TRBV12-3/TRBV12-4|TRBJ2-1|many|TRBD1
CASTWDSSYNEQFF
TGTGCCAGCACCTGGGACAGCTCCTACAATGAGCAGTTCTTC
>TRBV7-2|TRBJ1-3|NA|NA
CASSPWTESGNTIYF
TGTGCCAGCAGCCCATGGACGGAATCTGGAAACACCATATATTTT
>TRBV2|TRBJ2-3|few|NA
CASSVGRDWNSDTQYF
TGTGCCAGCAGTGTAGGGCGCGATTGGAACTCCGATACGCAGTATTTT
>TRBV20-1|TRBJ2-7|many|NA
CSARYDLSNEQYF
TGCAGTGCTAGATACGACTTATCCAACGAGCAGTACTTC
>TRBV27|TRBJ2-4|NA|NA
CASSLASDLAKNIQYF
TGTGCCAGCAGTTTAGCCTCGGACCTAGCCAAAAACATTCAGTACTTC
>TRBV28|TRBJ1-6|many|TRBD1
CASNSGTGGSPLHF
TGTGCCAGCAACTCCGGGACAGGGGGCTCACCCCTCCACTTT
>TRBV5-4|TRBJ2-1|NA|NA
CASSLAGGTLGNEQFF
TGTGCCAGCAGCTTGGCCGGCGGCACCTTAGGCAATGAGCAGTTCTTC
>TRBV2|TRBJ1-4|NA|NA
CASSEGPSGSNEKLFF
TGTGCCAGCAGTGAAGGTCCCTCAGGATCAAATGAAAAACTGTTTTTT
>TRBV6-1|TRBJ1-1|many|NA
CASMGTLNTEAFF
TGTGCCAGCATGGGGACACTGAACACTGAAGCTTTCTTT
>TRBV24-1|TRBJ2-5|few|NA
CATSDAAEPLGTQYF
TGTGCCACCAGTGATGCAGCGGAGCCCCTCGGGACCCAGTACTTC
>TRBV5-4|TRBJ1-2|NA|NA
CASSYPGKGPLDCYTF
TGTGCCAGCAGCTACCCAGGGAAGGGACCGCTGGATTGCTACACCTTC
>TRBV15|TRBJ1-2|many|NA
CATSRDQNGHYGYTF
TGTGCCACCAGCAGAGATCAAAACGGACACTATGGCTACACCTTC
>TRBV27|TRBJ1-2|many|NA
CASSERARQGYTF
TGTGCCAGCAGTGAGAGGGCCCGACAGGGCTACACCTTC
>TRBV6-1|TRBJ2-1|many|TRBD1
CASSRDRVNSNEQFF
TGTGCCAGCAGCCGGGACAGGGTAAATTCCAATGAGCAGTTCTTC
>TRBV20-1|TRBJ2-1|many|TRBD2
CSAGTRPIDEQFF
TGCAGTGCTGGGACTAGACCGATCGATGAGCAGTTCTTC
>TRBV20-1|TRBJ2-1|many|NA
CSAIKDRYNEQFF
TGCAGTGCTATCAAGGACCGCTACAATGAGCAGTTCTTC
>TRBV2|TRBJ2-1|many|TRBD2
CASSGGHGSGSTNEQFF
TGTGCCAGCAGTGGGGGTCATGGTAGCGGGAGTACGAATGAGCAGTTCTTC
>TRBV20-1|TRBJ2-1|many|TRBD2
CSAQKYAGGHEQFF
TGCAGTGCGCAGAAGTATGCGGGAGGGCATGAGCAGTTCTTC
>TRBV6-1|TRBJ2-3|many|NA
CASLRDGLSTDTQYF
TGTGCCAGCCTTCGGGACGGCCTGAGCACAGATACGCAGTATTTT
>TRBV19|TRBJ2-2|once|NA
CASSPGVIANTGELFF
TGTGCCAGTAGTCCCGGCGTCATTGCGAACACCGGGGAGCTGTTTTTT
>TRBV19|TRBJ2-1|NA|NA
CALGSHSYNEQFF
TGTGCATTGGGGTCCCACTCCTACAATGAGCAGTTCTTC
>TRBV3-1|TRBJ2-1|NA|TRBD2
CASSHDLGLAGGRRNKFEQFF
TGTGCCAGCAGCCACGACCTTGGACTAGCGGGAGGGCGACGGAATAAGTTTGAGCAGTTCTTC
>TRBV20-1|TRBJ2-2|many|NA
CSARERSSTGELFF
TGCAGTGCTAGAGAGCGTTCCAGCACCGGGGAGCTGTTTTTT
>TRBV19|TRBJ2-1|few|NA
CASSRYGEQFF
TGTGCCAGTAGTCGCTATGGCGAGCAGTTCTTC
>TRBV2|TRBJ2-1|NA|NA
CASSSRLFSSYNEQFF
TGTGCCAGCAGCTCCCGACTTTTTAGCTCCTACAATGAGCAGTTCTTC
>TRBV27|TRBJ1-5|NA|NA
CASHAWGGRNQPQHF
TGTGCCAGCCACGCTTGGGGGGGTAGGAATCAGCCCCAGCATTTT
>TRBV7-2|TRBJ2-2|many|NA
CASSLVASGGELFF
TGTGCCAGCAGCTTAGTTGCCTCTGGCGGGGAGCTGTTTTTT
>TRBV12-3/TRBV12-4|TRBJ2-1|NA|TRBD2
CASSHRGDEQFF
TGTGCCAGCAGCCATCGGGGGGATGAGCAGTTCTTC
>TRBV28|TRBJ1-5|many|NA
CASSPQTGNQPQHF
TGTGCCAGCAGTCCACAGACCGGCAATCAGCCCCAGCATTTT
>TRBV7-3|TRBJ2-1|few|NA
CASSSPGVQQFF
TGTGCCAGCAGCTCCCCGGGGGTGCAGCAGTTCTTC
>TRBV7-2|TRBJ1-5|many|NA
CASSLDTHSNQPQHF
TGTGCCAGCAGCTTAGATACACATAGCAATCAGCCCCAGCATTTT
>TRBV5-1|TRBJ2-3|few|NA
CASSLGDGADTQYF
TGCGCCAGCAGCTTGGGGGACGGAGCAGATACGCAGTATTTT
>TRBV20-1|TRBJ2-1|many|TRBD2
CSATASAGGPNEQFF
TGCAGTGCTACCGCTTCGGCGGGAGGGCCAAATGAGCAGTTCTTC
>TRBV12-3/TRBV12-4|TRBJ2-7|many|TRBD1
CASSLDRVDEQYF
TGTGCCAGCAGTTTGGACAGGGTTGACGAGCAGTACTTC
>TRBV24-1|TRBJ2-7|few|NA
CATSDLSSGPREQYF
TGTGCCACCAGTGATTTGAGCTCAGGCCCGCGCGAGCAGTACTTC
>TRBV2|TRBJ2-5|once|NA
CASSVISQEETQYF
TGTGCCAGCAGTGTTATATCCCAAGAGGAGACCCAGTACTTC
>TRBV19|TRBJ2-5|NA|NA
CASSKLADQETKYF
TGTGCCAGTAGTAAACTAGCAGATCAAGAGACCAAGTACTTC
>TRBV20-1|TRBJ2-1|NA|NA
CSASRMGNEQSF
TGCAGTGCTAGTAGGATGGGCAATGAGCAGTCCTTC
>TRBV11-3|TRBJ2-7|many|NA
CASSLGPIYEQYF
TGTGCCAGCAGCCTTGGACCGATCTACGAGCAGTACTTC
>TRBV19|TRBJ2-6|few|NA
CASSPYISGANVLTF
TGTGCCAGTAGTCCCTACATCTCTGGGGCCAACGTCCTGACTTTC
>TRBV29-1|TRBJ2-7|NA|NA
CSVKQGIGNEQYF
TGCAGCGTTAAACAGGGTATCGGGAACGAGCAGTACTTC
>TRBV20-1|TRBJ1-3|NA|TRBD1
CSPRGQRDSGNTIYF
TGCAGCCCTAGGGGACAGAGAGACTCTGGAAACACCATATATTTT
>TRBV2|TRBJ1-1|many|NA
CASSERWLSTEAFF
TGTGCCAGCAGTGAAAGGTGGCTGAGCACTGAAGCTTTCTTT
>TRBV7-2|TRBJ2-3|many|TRBD1
CASSRGTGYTDTQYF
TGTGCCAGCAGCCGCGGGACAGGATACACAGATACGCAGTATTTT
>TRBV28|TRBJ2-5|many|NA
CASSFSRRGKETQYF
TGTGCCAGCAGTTTTAGCCGACGGGGGAAAGAGACCCAGTACTTC
>TRBV7-6|TRBJ2-2|NA|NA
CASSLKDYSGNTWELFF
TGTGCCAGCAGCTTAAAGGATTACAGCGGAAACACCTGGGAGCTGTTTTTT
>TRBV20-1|TRBJ1-2|many|NA
CSVRGGNYGYTF
TGCAGTGTTAGGGGAGGCAACTATGGCTACACCTTC
>TRBV15|TRBJ2-1|many|NA
CATSDLDTNYNEQFF
TGTGCCACCAGCGATTTGGACACCAACTACAATGAGCAGTTCTTC
>TRBV12-3/TRBV12-4|TRBJ2-1|few|NA
CASSSSFNEQFF
TGTGCCAGCAGTTCCTCCTTTAATGAGCAGTTCTTC